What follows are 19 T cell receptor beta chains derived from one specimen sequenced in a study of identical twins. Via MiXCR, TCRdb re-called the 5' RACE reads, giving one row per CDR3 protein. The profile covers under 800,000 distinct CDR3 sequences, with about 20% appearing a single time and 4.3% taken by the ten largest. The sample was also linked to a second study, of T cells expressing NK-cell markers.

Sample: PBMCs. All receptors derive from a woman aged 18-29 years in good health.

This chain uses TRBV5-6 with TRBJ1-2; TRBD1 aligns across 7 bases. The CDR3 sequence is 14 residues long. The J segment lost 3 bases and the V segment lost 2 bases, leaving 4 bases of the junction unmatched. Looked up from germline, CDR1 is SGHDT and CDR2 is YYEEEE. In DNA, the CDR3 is TGTGCCAGCAGCTTTGGACAGGTCGACTATGGCTACACCTTC. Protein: CASSFGQVDYGYTF.

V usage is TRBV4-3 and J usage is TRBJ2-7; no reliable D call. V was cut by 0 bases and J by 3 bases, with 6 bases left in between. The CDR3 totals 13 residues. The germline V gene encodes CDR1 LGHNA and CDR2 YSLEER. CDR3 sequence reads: CASSQEPRYEQYF. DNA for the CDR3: TGCGCCAGCAGCCAAGAACCCCGCTACGAGCAGTACTTC.

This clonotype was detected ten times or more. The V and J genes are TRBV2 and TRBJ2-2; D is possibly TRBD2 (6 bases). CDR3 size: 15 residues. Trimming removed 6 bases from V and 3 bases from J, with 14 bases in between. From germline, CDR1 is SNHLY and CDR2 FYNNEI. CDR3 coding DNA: TGTGCCAGCAGATTGGTTGCTAGCGACACCGGGGAGCTGTTTTTT. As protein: CASRLVASDTGELFF.

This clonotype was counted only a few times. Here the CDR3 reads CSVDGTQETQYF. As DNA, the CDR3 is TGCAGCGTTGATGGAACCCAAGAGACCCAGTACTTC. V usage is TRBV29-1 and J usage is TRBJ2-5, with no clear D. The V gene's germline CDR1 is SQVTM and CDR2 ANQGSEA. The CDR3 has 12 amino acids. Trimming pared 3 bases from V and 1 base from J, leaving 6 bases between.

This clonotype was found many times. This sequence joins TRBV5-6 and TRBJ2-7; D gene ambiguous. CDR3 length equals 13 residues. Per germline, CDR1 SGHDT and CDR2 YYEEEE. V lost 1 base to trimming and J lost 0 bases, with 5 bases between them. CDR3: CASSLKISYEQYF. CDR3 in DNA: TGTGCCAGCAGCTTGAAGATCTCCTACGAGCAGTACTTC.

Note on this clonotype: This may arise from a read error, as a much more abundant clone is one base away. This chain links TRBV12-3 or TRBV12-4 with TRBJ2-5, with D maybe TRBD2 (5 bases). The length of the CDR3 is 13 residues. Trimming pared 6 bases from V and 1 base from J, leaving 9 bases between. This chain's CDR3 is CASRPGIQETQYF. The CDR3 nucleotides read TGTGCCAGCAGGCCCGGGATCCAAGAGACCCAGTACTTC.

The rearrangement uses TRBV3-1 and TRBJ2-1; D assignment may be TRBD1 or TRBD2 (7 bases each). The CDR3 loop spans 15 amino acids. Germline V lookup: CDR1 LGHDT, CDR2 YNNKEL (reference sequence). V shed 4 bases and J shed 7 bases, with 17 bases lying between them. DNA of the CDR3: TGTGCCAGCAGCCCCCAGGGGGGGGGCCAAAATGAGCAGTTCTTC. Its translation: CASSPQGGGQNEQFF.

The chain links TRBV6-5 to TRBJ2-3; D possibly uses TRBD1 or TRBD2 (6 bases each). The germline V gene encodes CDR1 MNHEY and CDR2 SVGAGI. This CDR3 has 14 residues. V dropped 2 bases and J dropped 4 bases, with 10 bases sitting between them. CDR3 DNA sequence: TGTGCCAGCAGTTACGGGGGGCGCCCAGATACGCAGTATTTT. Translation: CASSYGGRPDTQYF.

The CDR3 reads CASSLEGRARQFF. The DNA for the CDR3 is TGTGCCAGCAGCTTAGAGGGACGGGCTCGGCAGTTCTTC. This chain connects TRBV7-8 to TRBJ2-1; D may be TRBD1 or TRBD2 (5 bases each). The length of the CDR3 is 13 residues. The V end was cut by 1 base, the J end by 12 bases, with 13 bases between. The germline CDR1 and CDR2 sequences are SGHVS and FQNEAQ.

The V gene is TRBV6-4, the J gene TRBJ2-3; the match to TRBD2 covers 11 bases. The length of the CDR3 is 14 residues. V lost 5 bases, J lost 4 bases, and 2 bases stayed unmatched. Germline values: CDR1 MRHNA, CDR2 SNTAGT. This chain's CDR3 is CASSRLAGSDTQYF. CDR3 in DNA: TGTGCCAGCAGTCGACTAGCGGGGTCAGATACGCAGTATTTT.

This CDR3 is CASSPGLGGEETQYF. The CDR3 DNA follows: TGTGCCAGCAGCCCCGGCTTGGGGGGTGAAGAGACCCAGTACTTC. V usage is TRBV7-9 and J usage is TRBJ2-5, with D possibly matching TRBD2 (6 bases). The CDR3 is 15 amino acids. V was shortened by 5 bases and J by 3 bases, with 16 bases between the two germline ends. Germline V gene data show CDR1 as SEHNR and CDR2 as FQNEAQ (reference sequence).

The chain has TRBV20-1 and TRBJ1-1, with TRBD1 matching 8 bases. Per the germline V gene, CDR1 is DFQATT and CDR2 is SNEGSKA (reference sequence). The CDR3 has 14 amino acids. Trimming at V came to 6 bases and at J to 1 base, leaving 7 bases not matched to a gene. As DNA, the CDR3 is TGCAGTGCCACCGACGGGACAGGGAACACTGAAGCTTTCTTT. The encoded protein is CSATDGTGNTEAFF.

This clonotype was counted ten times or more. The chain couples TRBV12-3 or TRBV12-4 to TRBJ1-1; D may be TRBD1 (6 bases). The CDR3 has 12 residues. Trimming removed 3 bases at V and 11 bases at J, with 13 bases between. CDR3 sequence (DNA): TGTGCCAGCAGTTTGGACAGTCGGGAGGCTTTCTTT. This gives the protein CASSLDSREAFF.

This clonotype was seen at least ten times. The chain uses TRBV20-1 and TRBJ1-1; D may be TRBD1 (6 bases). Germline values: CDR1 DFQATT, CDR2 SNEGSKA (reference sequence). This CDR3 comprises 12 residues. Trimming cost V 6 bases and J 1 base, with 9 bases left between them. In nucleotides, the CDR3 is TGCAGTGCCCCCAGGGGGAACACTGAAGCTTTCTTT. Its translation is CSAPRGNTEAFF.

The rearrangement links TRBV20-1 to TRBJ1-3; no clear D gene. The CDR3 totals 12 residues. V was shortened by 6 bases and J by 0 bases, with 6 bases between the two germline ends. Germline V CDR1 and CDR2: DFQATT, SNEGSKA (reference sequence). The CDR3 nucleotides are TGCAGTGCCGAAAGCTCTGGAAACACCATATATTTT. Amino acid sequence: CSAESSGNTIYF.

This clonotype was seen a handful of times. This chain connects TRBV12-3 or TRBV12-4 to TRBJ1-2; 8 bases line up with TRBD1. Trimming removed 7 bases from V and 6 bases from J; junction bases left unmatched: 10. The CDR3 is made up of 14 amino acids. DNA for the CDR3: TGTGCCAGCAACCTTCGGACAGGGTCGAATGGCTACACCTTC. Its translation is CASNLRTGSNGYTF.

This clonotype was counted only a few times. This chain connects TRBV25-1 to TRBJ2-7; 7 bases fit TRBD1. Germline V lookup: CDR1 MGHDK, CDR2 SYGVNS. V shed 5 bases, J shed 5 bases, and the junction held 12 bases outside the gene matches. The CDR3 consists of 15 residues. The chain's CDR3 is CASSPVGDRVNEQYF. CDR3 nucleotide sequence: TGTGCCAGCAGTCCCGTTGGAGACAGGGTCAACGAGCAGTACTTC.

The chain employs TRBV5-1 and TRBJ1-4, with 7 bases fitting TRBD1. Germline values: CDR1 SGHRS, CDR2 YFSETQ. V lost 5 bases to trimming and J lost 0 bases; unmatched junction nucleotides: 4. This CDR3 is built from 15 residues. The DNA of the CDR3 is TGCGCCAGCAGGGACAGGTTCTCAACTAATGAAAAACTGTTTTTT. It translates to CASRDRFSTNEKLFF.

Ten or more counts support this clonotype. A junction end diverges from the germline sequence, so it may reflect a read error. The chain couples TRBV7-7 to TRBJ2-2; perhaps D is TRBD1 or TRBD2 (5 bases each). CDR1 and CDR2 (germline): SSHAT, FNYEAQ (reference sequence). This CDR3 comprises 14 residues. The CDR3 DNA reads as TGTGCTAGCAGCCCCGGGACCAGCACCGGGGAGCTGTTTTTT. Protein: CASSPGTSTGELFF.